Below, 5 T cell receptor beta chains from the same sample are listed, as sequenced in a study of blood T cell repertoires in COVID-19. Measured with immunoSEQ multiplex PCR; TCRdb has only the in-frame clones, and not every one. The sample contains about 130,000 clones, 60% to 75% of which appear only once. What was sequenced was peripheral blood. These receptors all stem from a woman in her seventies with acute or convalescent COVID-19.

The chain couples TRBV30 to TRBJ2-5, with TRBD2 as a possible D gene (6 bases). CDR1 and CDR2 (germline): GTSNPN, SVGIG (reference sequence). This CDR3 is 11 amino acids long. V lost 8 bases and J 7 bases, leaving 14 bases between the germline ends. CDR3 sequence: CAAGLGGTQYF. The CDR3 nucleotides are TGTGCCGCGGGACTTGGGGGGACCCAGTACTTC.

The V gene is TRBV12-5, the J gene TRBJ1-1; D remains ambiguous. Germline-derived CDR1 and CDR2 are LGHNT and FRNRAP. With 3 bases removed from V and 0 bases from J, the gap between germline ends came to 5 bases. There are 13 residues in the CDR3. The CDR3 DNA is TGTGCTAGTGGTTTTCGAGTGAACACTGAAGCTTTCTTT. The encoded protein is CASGFRVNTEAFF.

The rearrangement links TRBV7-2 to TRBJ1-5; 8 nucleotides line up with TRBD1. V gave up 5 bases and J gave up 4 bases; unmatched junction bases: 4. The CDR3 has 14 residues. Looked up from germline, CDR1 is SGHTA and CDR2 is FQGNSA. In DNA form, the CDR3 reads TGTGCCAGCAGCCCATGGACAGGGAATCAGCCCCAGCATTTT. Translating gives CASSPWTGNQPQHF. Combining the CDR3 with reference TRBV7-2 and TRBJ1-5 gives the whole variable domain GAGVSQSPSNKVTEKGKDVELRCDPISGHTALYWYRQSLGQGLEFLIYFQGNSAPDKSGLPSDRFSAERTGGSVSTLTIQRTQQEDSAVYLCASSPWTGNQPQHFGDGTRLSIL.

J is TRBJ2-7 and V is TRBV5-6, with 10 bases aligning to TRBD2. V lost 3 bases and J lost 4; bases outside the gene matches: 4. The CDR3 loop spans 14 amino acids. Germline CDR1 is SGHDT and CDR2 is YYEEEE. The CDR3 DNA sequence: TGTGCCAGCAGCTCCATGACTAGCGGGTACGAGCAGTACTTC. This sequence encodes CASSSMTSGYEQYF.

The chain is built from TRBV19 and TRBJ2-2; 12 bases line up with TRBD2. This CDR3 region has 16 residues. Germline assignment: CDR1 LNHDA and CDR2 SQIVND (reference sequence). The ends lost 4 bases at V and 5 bases at J; junction bases unmatched: 5. CDR3 bases: TGTGCCAGTAGTAGACTAGCGGGAGTGGGGACCGGGGAGCTGTTTTTT. Translated: CASSRLAGVGTGELFF.